This TCR beta chain was identified in a study of T cells in Graves' hyperthyroidism and ophthalmopathy (dated by TCRdb to the late 2010s). In terms of the full investigation: Peripheral blood was sampled at the time of initial diagnosis, prior to any treatment. TCR V-J signatures able to tell the groups apart were searched for in a discovery cohort of around 95 patients, of whom approximately 40 had Graves' ophthalmopathy and some 60 had stable Graves' hyperthyroidism. An independent validation cohort of some 18 hyperthyroidism patients and approximately 17 patients who later progressed to ophthalmopathy tested prospective prediction of ophthalmopathy. The 100 or so discovery patients were randomly divided into training and test sets at a 7:3 ratio. In six Graves' hyperthyroidism patients, the study also compared T-cell repertoires from thyroid tissue with T-cell repertoires from blood. Following sampling, methimazole starting at 30 mg daily was given to hyperthyroidism patients, and high-dose intravenous methylprednisolone was given to ophthalmopathy patients. TCR Vbeta CDR3 sequencing of 130 to 150 peripheral blood samples (43 ophthalmopathy, roughly 72 hyperthyroidism and roughly 17 progressor patients) is reported in the paper. Study-level results and caveats: In cross-validation, a model built on a 13 V-J signature told ophthalmopathy apart from stable hyperthyroidism with about 90% sensitivity and around 83% specificity, and in testing the same model reached 80%/75%. During validation, the model predicted progression to ophthalmopathy a median of around 6 months ahead of onset, with roughly 65% sensitivity and 72.22% specificity. Most expanded thyroid clonotypes (frequency above 0.001) were also detected in blood, a finding suggesting that blood repertoires may reflect thyroid immune responses. Sample size was not statistically predetermined, and investigators were not blinded to group allocation.

The CDR3 has 17 amino acids, counting the end cysteine and phenylalanine. Kept here is only the CDR3 DNA, which spans 51 bases and is read in frame from base 1. CDR1 and CDR2 are drawn from the germline V gene (reference sequence): SEHNR, FQNEAQ. The TCR beta CDR3 regions were amplified from the RNA transcripts. The first round of RT-PCR for the TCR CDR3 was performed with the HTBI primer set and the Qiagen OneStep RT-PCR kit. Libraries were constructed in a second round of multiplex PCR, after which size selection and purification were carried out. Sequencing of the libraries was done on an Illumina HiSeq2000 using paired-end 100 bp reads. As for the original processing: SOAPnuke was used to process the raw data, with reads discarded if the reads contained adapters or uncalled bases, had a mean Phred below 15, or lacked an exact constant-primer or identifier match. High-quality paired reads were merged using COPE v1.2.5, and each unique nucleotide sequence was defined as a clonotype. MiTCR v1.1 was used to align clonotypes to the IMGT TRBV, TRBD and TRBJ reference segments. The analysis was restricted to V-J combinations with a frequency above 0.0001, which together covered 98% to 99.2% of the repertoires. A TCS score was defined as the ratio between F50 (clonal expansion) and ExV (chaos), using BLOSUM62-based TCRdist between CDR3 peptides within each V-J. Welch's t-statistics and random forest reduced some 510 V-J features to 13, which were used in a naive Bayes classifier (R e1071). TCRdb reprocessed the public reads (quality trimming at Q25 with fastp, clone calling with MiXCR) and kept in-frame beta chains. One record per CDR3 amino acid sequence lists the most common genes and DNA. The V and J calls were determined by TCRdb, not by the authors. The sample records under 550,000 distinct CDR3 sequences, about 20% of which are singletons. Roughly 44% of the sample goes to the ten largest clones.

In the ophthalmopathy patients, disease was moderately to severely active, with a Clinical Activity Score of 3 or more, a NOSPECS grade of 4 or more, and a duration of less than 3 months. The study excluded patients with uncontrolled infections, other autoimmune diseases, pregnancy or lactation. Diagnoses relied on clinical symptoms, serum thyroxine and TRAb, thyroid ultrasound and orbital computed tomography. PBMCs were separated from around 9.1 ml of fresh peripheral blood using Ficoll-Paque density gradient centrifugation. Total RNA was extracted with Trizol reagent, and quality was checked on an Agilent 2100 Bioanalyzer. This clonotype was counted a few times. The antigen it recognizes is unknown. A junction end diverges from the germline sequence, so it may reflect a read error.

This chain is built from TRBV7-9 and TRBJ2-7; the D region is possibly TRBD1 or TRBD2, each matching across 6 bases. The sequencing input was blood. This receptor was identified in a man in his forties or fifties with Graves' ophthalmopathy. The sequenced DNA is TGTGCCAGCAACTTATTCCCGGGGGACACCAGCTCCTACGAGCAGTACTTC. It translates to CASNLFPGDTSSYEQYF.